What follows are 20 T cell receptor beta chains derived from one specimen sequenced in a study of post-analysis software for immune sequencing data. Whole-study findings and limits: Controls had lower frequencies than patients of a few TRBV segments, which included TRBV5-6, TRBV5-1 and TRBV20-1.

Their specific antigens are unknown. Every TCR beta cDNA library bore unique molecular identifiers. In TCRdb, the PCR reads were re-called with MiXCR into one record per CDR3 protein. Among roughly 730,000 distinct CDR3 sequences listed, about 32% were seen once. The specimen sequenced was blood. All receptors come from a girl aged 10 to 17 with multiple sclerosis.

This chain connects TRBV12-3 or TRBV12-4 to TRBJ2-7; 8 nucleotides line up with TRBD2. Trimming removed 5 bases from V and 0 bases from J; junction bases left unmatched: 9. The CDR3 loop spans 16 amino acids. CDR3 protein: CASSRSTSGSSYEQYF. CDR3 bases: TGTGCCAGCAGTCGCTCTACTAGCGGTAGCTCCTACGAGCAGTACTTC.

This clonotype was observed many times. This rearrangement joins TRBV10-1 to TRBJ2-7; D is unclear. This CDR3 contains 11 residues. With 3 bases removed from V and 3 bases from J, the gap between germline ends came to 3 bases. Germline assignment: CDR1 WNHNN and CDR2 SYGVQD (reference sequence). CDR3 residues: CASSDGYEQYF. The CDR3 nucleotides read TGCGCCAGCAGTGACGGCTACGAGCAGTACTTC.

The gene calls are TRBV12-3 or TRBV12-4 and TRBJ2-1, with D possibly TRBD2 on 5 matching bases. The CDR3 totals 15 residues. V lost 8 bases to trimming and J lost 0 bases, with 14 bases between them. This CDR3 reads CASLRASSSYNEQFF. The CDR3 nucleotides are TGTGCCAGCCTGCGGGCGTCTAGCTCCTACAATGAGCAGTTCTTC.

This clonotype was recorded a few times. This sequence joins TRBV7-9 and TRBJ1-1; D gene uncertain. Germline lookup yields CDR1 SEHNR and CDR2 FQNEAQ (reference sequence). Trimming stripped 0 bases from V and 7 bases from J, with 3 bases between. The CDR3 contains 11 residues. The CDR3 spells CASSLANEAFF. The DNA of the CDR3 is TGTGCCAGCAGCTTAGCTAATGAAGCTTTCTTT.

V is TRBV27 and J is TRBJ1-1; 7 nucleotides align to TRBD1. The ends lost 3 bases at V and 6 bases at J; junction bases unmatched: 7. There are 14 residues in the CDR3. Looked up from germline, CDR1 is MNHEY and CDR2 is SMNVEV (reference sequence). The CDR3: CASSFQGGFAEAFF. Here the CDR3 DNA reads TGTGCCAGCAGTTTTCAGGGGGGTTTCGCTGAAGCTTTCTTT.

V usage is TRBV7-2 and J usage is TRBJ1-1; D gene ambiguous. Germline V CDR1 and CDR2: SGHTA, FQGNSA. CDR3 size: 12 residues. The V end lost 5 bases, the J end lost 7 bases, and 11 bases lay between the germline ends. CDR3 nucleotide sequence: TGTGCCAGCAGCCCAAGTGGTGTTGAAGCTTTCTTT. Protein product: CASSPSGVEAFF.

The chain employs TRBV18 and TRBJ1-4; tentative D call: TRBD1 (5 bases). The CDR3 sequence is 15 residues long. CDR1 is KGHSH, CDR2 LQKENI, per germline. V shed 6 bases and J shed 5 bases, with 16 bases lying between them. The CDR3 loop is CASSYGTLPNEKLFF. In DNA form, the CDR3 reads TGTGCCAGCTCCTACGGGACGTTACCAAATGAAAAACTGTTTTTT.

The chain has TRBV28 and TRBJ2-3; 13 positions agree with TRBD2. Germline trimming cut 3 bases from V and 8 bases from J; bases unmatched to any gene: 5. CDR3 length: 15 residues. The germline V gene encodes CDR1 MDHEN and CDR2 SYDVKM. DNA for the CDR3: TGTGCCAGCAGTTTTGTACTAGCGGGAGGGACTACGCAGTATTTT. Translated: CASSFVLAGGTTQYF.

The J gene is TRBJ1-3, the V gene TRBV28; 9 bases map to TRBD1. This CDR3 has 15 residues. V shed 4 bases and J 4 bases; nucleotides not matched to a gene: 5. The V gene's germline CDR1 is MDHEN and CDR2 SYDVKM. CDR3 protein: CASSSGQGSGNTIYF. The CDR3 DNA follows: TGTGCCAGCAGTTCGGGACAGGGCTCCGGAAACACCATATATTTT.

This clonotype appeared a few times. The chain recombines TRBV6-4 with TRBJ1-1; no clear D gene. The CDR3 length is 15 residues. CDR1 and CDR2 from the germline V gene are MRHNA and SNTAGT. Trimming left V 0 bases short and J 4 bases short, with 12 bases between. The CDR3 region is CASSDSPMGSTEAFF. CDR3 coding DNA: TGTGCCAGCAGTGACTCCCCCATGGGGAGCACTGAAGCTTTCTTT.

The rearrangement uses TRBV27 and TRBJ2-3; 11 nucleotides align to TRBD2. Germline lookup yields CDR1 MNHEY and CDR2 SMNVEV (reference sequence). V lost 6 bases to trimming and J lost 4 bases; unmatched junction nucleotides: 3. This CDR3 comprises 14 residues. The CDR3 DNA reads as TGTGCCAGCAGCTGGGGACTAGCGGCAGATACGCAGTATTTT. It specifies CASSWGLAADTQYF.

The chain is built from TRBV4-3 and TRBJ2-7; unclear D gene. The CDR3 runs 15 residues. CDR1 and CDR2 from the germline V gene are LGHNA and YSLEER. Trimming removed 0 bases from V and 0 bases from J, with 9 bases in between. The CDR3 reads CASSQDLTISYEQYF. The CDR3 DNA reads as TGCGCCAGCAGCCAAGATCTCACGATCTCCTACGAGCAGTACTTC.

This clonotype appeared a few times. This chain joins TRBV12-3 or TRBV12-4 and TRBJ2-5; 10 bases map to TRBD1. This CDR3 comprises 18 residues. V was clipped by 1 base and J by 3 bases; unmatched bases: 11. CDR3 DNA sequence: TGTGCCAGCAGTTTAGAAGTAACGACAGGGGGCGCGAAAGAGACCCAGTACTTC. It codes for CASSLEVTTGGAKETQYF.

CDR3 nucleotides: TGTGCCAGCAGCGTAGGGAAGGACTCTAACTATGGCTACACCTTC. Its protein is CASSVGKDSNYGYTF. The chain recombines TRBV9 with TRBJ1-2; no firm D call. The germline V gene encodes CDR1 SGDLS and CDR2 YYNGEE. CDR3 length equals 15 residues. Trimming stripped 0 bases from V and 0 bases from J, with 9 bases between.

The chain uses TRBV20-1 and TRBJ2-1; 11 bases align to TRBD2. The CDR3 runs 14 residues. The J segment lost 3 bases and the V segment lost 6 bases, leaving 4 bases of the junction unmatched. The germline V gene encodes CDR1 DFQATT and CDR2 SNEGSKA (reference sequence). CDR3: CSASSGRGYNEQFF. DNA of the CDR3: TGCAGTGCCAGTAGCGGGAGGGGCTACAATGAGCAGTTCTTC.

This clonotype was counted a single time. The chain employs TRBV6-4 and TRBJ1-1; D possibly corresponds to TRBD1 (6 bases). V lost 4 bases and J 1 base, leaving 13 bases between the germline ends. This CDR3 comprises 15 residues. The germline V gene has CDR1 MRHNA and CDR2 SNTAGT. Written as DNA, the CDR3 is TGTGCCAGCAGTGCTTCAGGGGTTGGGAACACTGAAGCTTTCTTT. This encodes CASSASGVGNTEAFF.

The table lists this clonotype with many counts. The rearrangement links TRBV12-3 or TRBV12-4 to TRBJ2-5; D not certain. CDR3 size: 11 residues. Deletions cut 4 bases from V and 5 bases from J, with 5 bases between. The CDR3 DNA follows: TGTGCCAGCAGTTCCTGGGAGACCCAGTACTTC. It is translated as CASSSWETQYF.

The chain couples TRBV6-6 to TRBJ2-7; no reliable D call. The germline V gene encodes CDR1 MNHNY and CDR2 SVGAGI (reference sequence). The CDR3 has 11 residues. V gave up 7 bases and J gave up 2 bases, with 6 bases separating them. CDR3 DNA: TGTGCCAGCAAATTAACCTACGAGCAGTACTTC. Encoded protein: CASKLTYEQYF.

In this sample, this clonotype turned up many times. This chain uses TRBV29-1 with TRBJ2-3; the D is unclear. This CDR3 has 12 amino acids. Germline V CDR1 and CDR2: SQVTM, ANQGSEA. Deletions cut 6 bases from V and 4 bases from J, with 11 bases between. The CDR3 sequence is CSVAPVADTQYF. CDR3 DNA: TGCAGCGTCGCCCCTGTCGCAGATACGCAGTATTTT.

This clonotype has a handful of counts. This chain uses TRBV28 with TRBJ1-2; perhaps TRBD1 as D (6 bases). This CDR3 contains 12 residues. Germline CDR1 reads MDHEN; CDR2 reads SYDVKM. V lost 7 bases and J 4 bases, leaving 10 bases between the germline ends. The CDR3: CASMAGAYGYTF. The CDR3 DNA reads TGTGCCAGCATGGCGGGGGCCTATGGCTACACCTTC.